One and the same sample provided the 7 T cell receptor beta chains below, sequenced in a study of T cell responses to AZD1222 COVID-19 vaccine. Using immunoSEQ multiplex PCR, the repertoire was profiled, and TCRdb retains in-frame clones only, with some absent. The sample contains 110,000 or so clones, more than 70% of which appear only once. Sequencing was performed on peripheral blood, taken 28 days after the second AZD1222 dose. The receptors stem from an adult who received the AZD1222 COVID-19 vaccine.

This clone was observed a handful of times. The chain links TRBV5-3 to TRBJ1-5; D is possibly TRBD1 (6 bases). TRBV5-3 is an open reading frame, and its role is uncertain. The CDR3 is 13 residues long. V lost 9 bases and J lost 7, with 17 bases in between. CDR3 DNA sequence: TGTGCCACTCCGAAGGAGGGGGTGCAGCCCCAGCATTTT. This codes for CATPKEGVQPQHF.

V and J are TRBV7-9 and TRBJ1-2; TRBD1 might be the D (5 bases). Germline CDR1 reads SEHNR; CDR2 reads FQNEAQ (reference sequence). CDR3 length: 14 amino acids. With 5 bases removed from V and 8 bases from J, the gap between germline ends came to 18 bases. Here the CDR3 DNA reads TGTGCCAGCAGCCCGCATGCGGGGCTACAGGGCTACACCTTC. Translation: CASSPHAGLQGYTF.

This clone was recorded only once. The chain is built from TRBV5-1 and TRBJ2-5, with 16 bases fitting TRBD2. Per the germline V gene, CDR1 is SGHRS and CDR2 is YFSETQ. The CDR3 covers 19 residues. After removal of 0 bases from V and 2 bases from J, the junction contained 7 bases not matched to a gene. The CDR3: CASSLALGLAGGLQETQYF. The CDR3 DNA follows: TGCGCCAGCAGCTTGGCCTTGGGACTAGCGGGGGGGCTGCAAGAGACCCAGTACTTC.

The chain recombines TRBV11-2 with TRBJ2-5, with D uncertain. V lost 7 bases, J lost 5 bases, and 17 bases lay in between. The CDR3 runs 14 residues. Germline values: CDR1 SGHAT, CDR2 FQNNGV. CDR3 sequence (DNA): TGTGCCAGCAACCCCTCCCCCCGTCGGGAGACCCAGTACTTC. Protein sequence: CASNPSPRRETQYF.

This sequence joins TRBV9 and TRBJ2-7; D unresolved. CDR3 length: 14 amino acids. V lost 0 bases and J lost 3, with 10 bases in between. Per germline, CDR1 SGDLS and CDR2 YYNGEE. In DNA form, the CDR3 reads TGTGCCAGCAGCGTAGCGACGGGTAACTACGAGCAGTACTTC. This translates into CASSVATGNYEQYF.

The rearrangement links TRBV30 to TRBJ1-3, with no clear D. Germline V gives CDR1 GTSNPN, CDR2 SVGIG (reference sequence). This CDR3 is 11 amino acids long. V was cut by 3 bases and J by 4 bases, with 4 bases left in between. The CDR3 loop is CAWRQGNTIYF. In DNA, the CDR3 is TGTGCCTGGAGACAGGGAAACACCATATATTTT.

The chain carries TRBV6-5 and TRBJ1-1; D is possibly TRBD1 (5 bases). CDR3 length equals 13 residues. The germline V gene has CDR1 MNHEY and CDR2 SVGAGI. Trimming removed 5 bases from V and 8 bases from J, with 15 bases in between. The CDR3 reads CASSNDYRTEAFF. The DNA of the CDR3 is TGTGCCAGCAGTAACGACTACAGGACAGAAGCTTTCTTT.